What follows are 2 T cell receptor beta chains derived from one specimen sequenced in a study of blood T cells in healthy people across ages. Through a sample-barcoded 5' primer and a J-beta primer mix, a second PCR was run for about 7 to 12 cycles. From the 5' RACE reads, TCRdb called clonotypes with MiXCR, one entry per CDR3 protein. The sample comprises fewer than 1.5 million distinct CDR3 sequences, approximately 42% of which are singletons, and 7% to 9.5% rests with the top ten. The sequenced material came from blood. The source is a woman between 18 and 29 years old in good health.

This clonotype was counted between two and nine times. This chain connects TRBV28 to TRBJ2-1; 12 bases agree with TRBD1. The trim removed 10 bases at V and 6 bases at J, leaving 4 bases unmatched. Germline CDR1 reads MDHEN; CDR2 reads SYDVKM. The CDR3 contains 13 residues. CDR3 loop: CATGTGGSNEQFF. The CDR3 nucleotides read TGTGCCACCGGGACAGGGGGCTCCAATGAGCAGTTCTTC.

This clonotype was counted a few times. The rearrangement uses TRBV11-2 and TRBJ2-3, with TRBD2 as a possible D gene (7 bases). The germline V gene encodes CDR1 SGHAT and CDR2 FQNNGV. Between the trimmed V and J ends, which lost 2 bases and 2 bases, there was a span of 11 bases. This CDR3 has 15 amino acids. The CDR3 bases are TGTGCCAGCAGCTTAAGGGGGGGGCACACAGATACGCAGTATTTT. It encodes CASSLRGGHTDTQYF.